These T cell receptor beta chains were read from a single sample in a study of blood T cells in healthy people across ages. MiXCR, run by TCRdb on the 5' RACE reads, gives a single entry per CDR3 protein. Of more than 800,000 distinct CDR3 sequences listed, under 35% were seen once; the top ten hold 15% to 20%. Sequencing used blood. Source of these receptors: a woman of 80 years or more in good health. Each CDR3 is given with its conserved first and last residue. Each record gives: CDR3 DNA, CDR3 protein, V gene, J gene, clone size, D gene. The D gene is left open where the match is weak. Expanded clones get a size class; other rows say once, few or many, or leave the size out.

cdr3_nt: TGCGCCGGCAGTGAACAGGGGTCTTACAATGAGCAGTTCTTC
cdr3_aa: CAGSEQGSYNEQFF
v_call: TRBV5-1
j_call: TRBJ2-1
clone_size: -
d_call: TRBD1

cdr3_nt: TGCAGTGCTGGAGATTGGGGACTAGCGGGGGGGAAGGACCAGTACTTC
cdr3_aa: CSAGDWGLAGGKDQYF
v_call: TRBV20-1
j_call: TRBJ2-5
clone_size: -
d_call: TRBD2

cdr3_nt: TGTGCCAGCAGTGGAGGACAGGGGGGTCAAGAGACCCAGTACTTC
cdr3_aa: CASSGGQGGQETQYF
v_call: TRBV12-3/TRBV12-4
j_call: TRBJ2-5
clone_size: many
d_call: TRBD1

cdr3_nt: TGCAGTGCCGCCGTTGGGCCTATCTATGGCCACACCTTC
cdr3_aa: CSAAVGPIYGHTF
v_call: TRBV20-1
j_call: TRBJ1-2
clone_size: -
d_call: -

cdr3_nt: TGTGCCAGCAGCCTTGGGACAGGCGCTGCTGAAGCTTTCTTT
cdr3_aa: CASSLGTGAAEAFF
v_call: TRBV3-1
j_call: TRBJ1-1
clone_size: few
d_call: TRBD1

cdr3_nt: TGTGCCTGGAGTGTACGGTCTCTTTATGGCTACACCTTC
cdr3_aa: CAWSVRSLYGYTF
v_call: TRBV30
j_call: TRBJ1-2
clone_size: -
d_call: -

cdr3_nt: TGCAGTGCTCCCGGACTAGGCTCCTACGAGCAGTACTTC
cdr3_aa: CSAPGLGSYEQYF
v_call: TRBV20-1
j_call: TRBJ2-7
clone_size: many
d_call: TRBD2

cdr3_nt: TGCGCCAGCAGCTGGGATTCCGTACAAGAGACCCAGTACTTC
cdr3_aa: CASSWDSVQETQYF
v_call: TRBV5-1
j_call: TRBJ2-5
clone_size: -
d_call: -

cdr3_nt: TGTGCCATCGGCCGGGACAAGGGGGGCTACACCTTC
cdr3_aa: CAIGRDKGGYTF
v_call: TRBV10-3
j_call: TRBJ1-2
clone_size: many
d_call: -

cdr3_nt: TGCAATGCTCCTGTATTAGGAGGGGTAGACTATGGCTACACCTTC
cdr3_aa: CNAPVLGGVDYGYTF
v_call: TRBV20-1
j_call: TRBJ1-2
clone_size: -
d_call: -